This TCR beta chain was recorded in a study of PD-L1 blockade in urothelial cancer. Findings and caveats of the study: Pretreatment TCR clonality in blood under the median foretold superior survival. It was durable-benefit patients whose tumor-associated blood clones expanded more at 3 weeks.

Profiled with immunoSEQ multiplex PCR; TCRdb holds only in-frame clones, not every one. The sample consists of about 74,000 clones, roughly 84% of them appearing once. As concerns this clone: No antigen is known for it.

Each patient contributed between 1 and 8 total time points of blood mononuclear cells, pretreatment and during treatment. From germline, CDR1 is MDHEN and CDR2 SYDVKM. V was shortened by 5 bases and J by 2 bases, with 22 bases between the two germline ends. This CDR3 contains 18 residues. J is TRBJ1-3 and V is TRBV28; D possibly corresponds to TRBD1 (5 bases). This receptor was obtained from a man aged 70-80 years with urothelial cancer. Sequencing used PBMCs, obtained around atezolizumab (anti-PD-L1) treatment. In DNA form, the CDR3 reads TGTGCCAGCAGTCTACCGGGGGACCTGTCGACCGCTGGAAACACCATATATTTT. This sequence encodes CASSLPGDLSTAGNTIYF.